The clone carrying this T cell receptor beta chain has just a few counts. The antigen is not known. In TCRdb, the RT-PCR reads were re-called with MiXCR into one record per CDR3 protein. This sample carries about 780,000 distinct CDR3 sequences, less than 20% of them seen once, and the ten largest clones take approximately 10%. The CDR3 totals 15 residues. V was trimmed by 4 bases and J by 9 bases, leaving 22 bases between them. Looked up from germline, CDR1 is SEHNR and CDR2 is FQNEAQ (reference sequence). This sample was taken from a study of response to subunit inactivated influenza vaccine. General study findings and limits: Researchers suggested that each seasonal influenza vaccination recruits few new T cells.

This receptor was obtained from a man over 45 who received an inactivated influenza vaccine. V gene TRBV7-9 combines with J gene TRBJ2-7; D perhaps matches TRBD1 (6 bases). This material consisted of PBMCs from blood, taken 5 days after vaccination. CDR3 in amino acids: CASSYWAGARVVQYF. DNA of the CDR3: TGTGCCAGCAGCTATTGGGCAGGGGCACGCGTTGTGCAGTACTTC.